The sequence of this T cell receptor beta chain was determined in a study of T cell changes during pregnancy in multiple sclerosis. TCRdb's table, derived via immunoSEQ multiplex PCR, lists solely in-frame clones and lacks some. The table includes 30,000 to 35,000 clones, about nine tenths detected once. The germline V gene encodes CDR1 SGHVS and CDR2 FQNEAQ. After removal of 5 bases from V and 5 bases from J, the junction contained 18 bases not matched to a gene. The CDR3 loop spans 19 amino acids. The rearrangement uses TRBV7-8 and TRBJ1-1, with TRBD1 matching over 12 bases. The source is a female donor with multiple sclerosis, enrolled in a pregnancy study. This material consisted of CD8+ T cells from peripheral blood mononuclear cells, taken in the first trimester of pregnancy. CDR3 amino acids: CASSPYRDRGRFFRTEAFF. DNA of the CDR3: TGTGCCAGCAGCCCTTACCGGGACAGGGGGCGTTTTTTCAGGACTGAAGCTTTCTTT. Variable domain in full (rest from reference TRBV7-8 and TRBJ1-1): GAGVSQSPRYKVAKRGQDVALRCDPISGHVSLFWYQQALGQGPEFLTYFQNEAQLDKSGLPSDRFFAERPEGSVSTLKIQRTQQEDSAVYLCASSPYRDRGRFFRTEAFFGQGTRLTVV.